One sample yielded the 16 T cell receptor beta chains listed below, sequenced in a study of CD8 T cells in Susac syndrome (dated 2019 in TCRdb). The library was generated by the immunoSEQ multiplex PCR assay. RNA was extracted with the RNeasy kit and about 0.45 to 1 ug was reverse transcribed using random hexamers. TCRdb reworked the public reads: Q25 trimming with fastp, MiXCR clone assembly, productive beta chains retained. Each CDR3 protein gets just one entry, which takes the most common genes and DNA from the rows behind it. Recorded for this sample are around 170,000 distinct CDR3 sequences; 90% to 96% of them occurred a single time. The ten largest clones represent around 0.12% of the sample. What was sequenced was CD4+ T cells from PBMCs. The receptors were gathered from a human donor with Susac syndrome.

This chain joins TRBV5-1 and TRBJ2-7, with 14 bases aligning to TRBD2. This CDR3 contains 15 residues. Per the germline V gene, CDR1 is SGHRS and CDR2 is YFSETQ. V trimming: 4 bases; J trimming: 7 bases; junction bases outside the gene matches: 7. CDR3: CASSPGLAGVREQYF. CDR3 nucleotide sequence: TGCGCCAGCAGCCCGGGACTAGCGGGAGTGAGGGAGCAGTACTTC.

The chain links TRBV3-1 to TRBJ1-2; D possibly corresponds to TRBD1 (5 bases). The CDR3 contains 13 residues. Germline CDR1 and CDR2: LGHDT and YNNKEL (reference sequence). V shed 2 bases and J shed 7 bases, with 11 bases lying between them. CDR3: CASSQSDRSGYTF. The DNA for the CDR3 is TGTGCCAGCAGCCAATCCGACAGAAGTGGCTACACCTTC.

V gene TRBV4-1 combines with J gene TRBJ1-2; possibly TRBD1 for D (5 bases). This CDR3 region has 15 residues. CDR1 is MGHRA and CDR2 is YSYEKL in the germline V gene. Between the trimmed V and J ends, which lost 3 bases and 7 bases, there was a span of 18 bases. As DNA, the CDR3 is TGCGCCAGCAGCCAGGTCGACAGCGAGGGAGGTGGCTACACCTTC. Translated: CASSQVDSEGGGYTF.

This chain joins TRBV7-9 and TRBJ2-5, with D unclear. The CDR3 runs 12 residues. Germline V lookup: CDR1 SEHNR, CDR2 FQNEAQ (reference sequence). With 2 bases removed from V and 4 bases from J, the gap between germline ends came to 5 bases. The CDR3 region has the DNA TGTGCCAGCAGCTTATTGTCAGAGACCCAGTACTTC. This codes for CASSLLSETQYF.

The CDR3 sequence is CASSQAQGEQFF. CDR3 in DNA: TGTGCCAGCAGCCAAGCTCAGGGTGAGCAGTTCTTC. This chain joins TRBV4-2 and TRBJ2-1; D perhaps matches TRBD1 (5 bases). V gave up 1 base and J gave up 9 bases, with 7 bases separating them. Germline loops: CDR1 LGHNA, CDR2 YNFKEQ. CDR3 length: 12 amino acids.

This sequence joins TRBV6-2 or TRBV6-3 and TRBJ2-7; possible D gene TRBD2, 5 bases. CDR1 and CDR2 from the germline V gene are MNHEY and SVGEGT. The CDR3 loop spans 13 amino acids. The germline V and J ends were trimmed by 8 bases and 9 bases, with 20 bases remaining between them. The CDR3 protein is CASRDDDGRGQYV. CDR3 sequence (DNA): TGTGCCAGCCGAGACGATGACGGCCGGGGGCAGTACGTC.

The chain has TRBV6-4 and TRBJ1-5; D possibly corresponds to TRBD1 (6 bases). Germline V gene data show CDR1 as MRHNA and CDR2 as SNTAGT. This CDR3 has 13 amino acids. Trimming took off 6 bases at V and 5 bases at J, with 11 bases between the two ends. As DNA, the CDR3 is TGTGCCAGCAGAAGGACAGATCATCAGCCCCAGCATTTT. Amino acids: CASRRTDHQPQHF.

The rearrangement uses TRBV12-3 or TRBV12-4 and TRBJ2-4; TRBD2 is a possible D gene (7 bases). There are 15 residues in the CDR3. Trimming stripped 8 bases from V and 6 bases from J, with 20 bases between. The DNA of the CDR3 is TGTGCCAGCGGCCTCAGGGGAGGGCCCGGAAACATTCAGTACTTC. This sequence encodes CASGLRGGPGNIQYF.

This rearrangement joins TRBV14 to TRBJ1-1; D perhaps matches TRBD1 (6 bases). Germline-derived CDR1 and CDR2 are SGHDN and FVKESK. Trimming took off 8 bases at V and 5 bases at J, with 15 bases between the two ends. The length of the CDR3 is 13 residues. The CDR3 region has the DNA TGTGCCAGCCAGGATCTACAGGGTACTGAAGCTTTCTTT. As protein: CASQDLQGTEAFF.

The rearrangement uses TRBV7-9 and TRBJ1-2; D is possibly TRBD1 (5 bases). With 5 bases removed from V and 4 bases from J, the gap between germline ends came to 14 bases. This CDR3 is 14 amino acids long. Germline CDR1 SEHNR, CDR2 FQNEAQ (reference sequence). CDR3 protein: CASSQSGLAYGYTF. CDR3 nucleotide sequence: TGTGCCAGCAGCCAGTCGGGACTGGCCTATGGCTACACCTTC. Looking up the rest from reference TRBV7-9 and TRBJ1-2 gives the full variable domain: DTGVSQNPRHKITKRGQNVTFRCDPISEHNRLYWYRQTLGQGPEFLTYFQNEAQLEKSRLLSDRFSAERPKGSFSTLEIQRTEQGDSAMYLCASSQSGLAYGYTFGSGTRLTVV.

This clonotype came up once. The gene calls are TRBV7-2 and TRBJ2-7, with 8 bases aligning to TRBD2. The CDR3 length is 15 residues. The germline V gene has CDR1 SGHTA and CDR2 FQGNSA. J lost 3 bases, V lost 1 base, and 5 bases had no gene match. CDR3 coding DNA: TGTGCCAGCAGCTTAGTAGCCGGGGGGGACTACGAGCAGTACGTC. Translation: CASSLVAGGDYEQYV.

The chain joins TRBV7-2 to TRBJ2-5; a possible D gene is TRBD2 (5 bases). CDR1 is SGHTA and CDR2 is FQGNSA in the germline V gene. CDR3 length: 14 residues. Trimming stripped 4 bases from V and 5 bases from J, with 14 bases between. CDR3 residues: CASSSTSAEETQYF. For the CDR3, the DNA is TGTGCCAGCAGCTCTACTAGTGCGGAGGAGACCCAGTACTTC. Drawing the rest from reference TRBV7-2 and TRBJ2-5, the complete variable domain is GAGVSQSPSNKVTEKGKDVELRCDPISGHTALYWYRQSLGQGLEFLIYFQGNSAPDKSGLPSDRFSAERTGGSVSTLTIQRTQQEDSAVYLCASSSTSAEETQYFGPGTRLLVL.

This clonotype has only a few counts. This chain uses TRBV7-2 with TRBJ2-2; D gene ambiguous. The ends were cut back, 5 bases at V and 0 bases at J, with 4 bases in the middle. Per the germline V gene, CDR1 is SGHTA and CDR2 is FQGNSA. There are 13 residues in the CDR3. The DNA of the CDR3 is TGTGCCAGCAGCCCCACGAACACCGGGGAGCTGTTTTTT. Translation gives CASSPTNTGELFF.

The CDR3 nucleotides are TGTGCCAGCAGCCCCGAAGACTTTCAAGAGACCCAGTACTTC. Translating it yields CASSPEDFQETQYF. This rearrangement joins TRBV9 to TRBJ2-5, with D unclear. V lost 4 bases, J lost 2 bases, and 12 bases lay in between. Per germline, CDR1 SGDLS and CDR2 YYNGEE. This CDR3 comprises 14 residues.

This chain connects TRBV6-5 to TRBJ2-1; no definite D call. Germline CDR1 is MNHEY and CDR2 is SVGAGI. The CDR3 sequence is 15 residues long. The ends were cut back, 5 bases at V and 8 bases at J, with 19 bases in the middle. The CDR3 region is CASSPGLISFHEQFF. The CDR3, as DNA: TGTGCCAGCAGTCCCGGGCTAATAAGCTTCCATGAGCAGTTCTTC.

The chain employs TRBV4-1 and TRBJ1-5; D not certain. This CDR3 is 16 amino acids long. Germline V gene sequence: CDR1 MGHRA, CDR2 YSYEKL. Trimming shortened V by 0 bases and J by 2 bases, and 11 bases separated the two germline ends. CDR3 sequence reads: CASSQEGTGGNQPQHF. The DNA for the CDR3 is TGCGCCAGCAGCCAAGAAGGAACGGGAGGCAATCAGCCCCAGCATTTT.